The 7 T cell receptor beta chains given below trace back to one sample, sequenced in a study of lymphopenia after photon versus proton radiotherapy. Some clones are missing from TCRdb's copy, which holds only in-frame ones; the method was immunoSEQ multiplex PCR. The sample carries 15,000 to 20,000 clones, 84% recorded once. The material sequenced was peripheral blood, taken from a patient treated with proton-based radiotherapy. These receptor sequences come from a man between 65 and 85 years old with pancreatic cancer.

The DNA of the CDR3 is TGTGCCAGCAGCTTAGACCCCAATTCACCCCTCCACTTT. Translation: CASSLDPNSPLHF. The chain carries TRBV11-2 and TRBJ1-6; D uncertain. Germline lookup yields CDR1 SGHAT and CDR2 FQNNGV. The CDR3 is made up of 13 amino acids. Trimming cost V 0 bases and J 7 bases, with 4 bases left between them.

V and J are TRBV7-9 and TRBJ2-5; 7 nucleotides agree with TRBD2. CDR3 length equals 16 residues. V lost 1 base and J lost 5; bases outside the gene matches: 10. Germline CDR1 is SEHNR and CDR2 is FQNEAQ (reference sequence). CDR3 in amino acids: CASSLVRAGLGETQYF. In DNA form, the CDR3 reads TGTGCCAGCAGCTTAGTTCGAGCGGGGCTGGGGGAGACCCAGTACTTC.

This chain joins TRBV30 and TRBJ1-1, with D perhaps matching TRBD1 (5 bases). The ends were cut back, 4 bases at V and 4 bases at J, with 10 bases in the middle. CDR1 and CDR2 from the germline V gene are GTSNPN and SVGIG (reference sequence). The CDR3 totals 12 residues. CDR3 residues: CAWNVGGTEAFF. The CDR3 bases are TGTGCCTGGAACGTCGGGGGCACTGAAGCTTTCTTT.

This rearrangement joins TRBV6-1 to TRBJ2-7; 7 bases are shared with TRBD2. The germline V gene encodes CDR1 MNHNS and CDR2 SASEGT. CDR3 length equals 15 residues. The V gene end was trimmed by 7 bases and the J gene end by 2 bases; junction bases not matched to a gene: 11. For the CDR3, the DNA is TGTGCCAGCATTGAGTGGATAGCGGGCACCTACGAGCAGTACTTC. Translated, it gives CASIEWIAGTYEQYF.

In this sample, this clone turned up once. The CDR3 bases are TGTGCCATCAGCGGGACCCAGAGCTCCTACGAGCAGTACTTC. Translation: CAISGTQSSYEQYF. The rearrangement joins TRBV10-3 to TRBJ2-7; D is perhaps TRBD1 or TRBD2 (5 bases each). The CDR3 consists of 14 residues. Per germline, CDR1 ENHRY and CDR2 SYGVKD. Trimming shortened V by 6 bases and J by 0 bases, and 12 bases separated the two germline ends.

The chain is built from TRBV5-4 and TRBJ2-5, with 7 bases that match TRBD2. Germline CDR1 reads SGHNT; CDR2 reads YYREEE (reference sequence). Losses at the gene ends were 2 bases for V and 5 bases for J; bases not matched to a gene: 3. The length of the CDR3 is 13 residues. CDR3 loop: CASSFFGGETQYF. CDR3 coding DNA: TGTGCCAGCAGCTTTTTCGGGGGGGAGACCCAGTACTTC.

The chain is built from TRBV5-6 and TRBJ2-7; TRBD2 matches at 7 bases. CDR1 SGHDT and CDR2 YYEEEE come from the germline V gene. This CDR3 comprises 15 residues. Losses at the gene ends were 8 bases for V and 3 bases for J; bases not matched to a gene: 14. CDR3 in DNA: TGTGCCAGTCAGAAACGGTCTAGCGGTGACTACGAGCAGTACTTC. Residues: CASQKRSSGDYEQYF. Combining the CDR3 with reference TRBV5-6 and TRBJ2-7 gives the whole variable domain DAGVTQSPTHLIKTRGQQVTLRCSPKSGHDTVSWYQQALGQGPQFIFQYYEEEERQRGNFPDRFSGHQFPNYSSELNVNALLLGDSALYLCASQKRSSGDYEQYFGPGTRLTVT.